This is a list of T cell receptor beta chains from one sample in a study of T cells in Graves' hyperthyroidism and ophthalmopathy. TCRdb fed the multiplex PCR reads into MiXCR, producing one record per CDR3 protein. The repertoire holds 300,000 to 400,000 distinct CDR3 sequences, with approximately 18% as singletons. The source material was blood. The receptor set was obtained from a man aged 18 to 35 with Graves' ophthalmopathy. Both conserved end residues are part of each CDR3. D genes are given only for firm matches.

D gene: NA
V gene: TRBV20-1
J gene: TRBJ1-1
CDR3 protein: CSALLLSFEGVAFF

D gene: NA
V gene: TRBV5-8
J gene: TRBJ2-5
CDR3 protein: CASSSGTSTPETQYF

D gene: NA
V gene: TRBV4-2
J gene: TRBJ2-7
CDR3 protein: CASSQDLGGREQYF

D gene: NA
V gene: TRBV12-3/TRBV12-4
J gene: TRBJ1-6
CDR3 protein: CASSAGWGPDSPLHF

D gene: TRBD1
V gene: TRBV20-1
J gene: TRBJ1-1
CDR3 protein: CSATKDRVTEAFF

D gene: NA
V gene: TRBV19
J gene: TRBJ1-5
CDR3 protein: CASSILQQEINQPQHF

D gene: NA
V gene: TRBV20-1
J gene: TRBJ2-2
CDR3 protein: CSPRGPGGLFF

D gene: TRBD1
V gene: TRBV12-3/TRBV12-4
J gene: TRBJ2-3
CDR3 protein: CASSLGGTGSDTQYF

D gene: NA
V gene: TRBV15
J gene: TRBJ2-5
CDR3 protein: CATSRCRGQETQYF

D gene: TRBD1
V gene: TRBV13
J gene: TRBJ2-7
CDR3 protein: CASSFRDRVSYEQYF

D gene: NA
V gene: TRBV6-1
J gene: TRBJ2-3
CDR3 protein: CASSEGVGDTQYF

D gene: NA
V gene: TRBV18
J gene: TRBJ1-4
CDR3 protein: CASSQALNEKLFF

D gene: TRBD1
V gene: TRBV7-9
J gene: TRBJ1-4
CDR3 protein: CASSSTGGIYEKLFF

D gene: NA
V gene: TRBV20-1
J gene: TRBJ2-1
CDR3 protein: CSAQDNEQFF

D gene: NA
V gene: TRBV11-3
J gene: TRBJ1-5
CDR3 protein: CASSFIEGPNQPQHF

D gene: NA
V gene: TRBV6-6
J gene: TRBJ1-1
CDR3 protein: CASSYEGRLNTEAFF

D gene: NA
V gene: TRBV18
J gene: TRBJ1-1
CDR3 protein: CASSPRTDEAFF

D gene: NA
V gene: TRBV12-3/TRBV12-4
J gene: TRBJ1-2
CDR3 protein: CASRAVRKPELGYTF

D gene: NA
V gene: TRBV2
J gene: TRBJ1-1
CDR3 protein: CASSAHRGANTEAFF

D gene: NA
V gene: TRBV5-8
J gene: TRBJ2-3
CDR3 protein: CASSLGSDSTDTQYF

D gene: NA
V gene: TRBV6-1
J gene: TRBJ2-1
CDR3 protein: CASRWRGNEQFF

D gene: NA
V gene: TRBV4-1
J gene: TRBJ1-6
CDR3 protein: CASSPPRGETNSPLHF

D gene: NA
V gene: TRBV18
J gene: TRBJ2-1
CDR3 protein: CASSQSGTYNEQFF

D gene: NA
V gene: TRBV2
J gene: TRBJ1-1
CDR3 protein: CASSRFEDTEAFF

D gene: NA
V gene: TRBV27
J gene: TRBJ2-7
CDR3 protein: CASSSARKGRYEQYF

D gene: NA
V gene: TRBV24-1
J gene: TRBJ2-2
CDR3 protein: CATSDRTDKDTGELFF

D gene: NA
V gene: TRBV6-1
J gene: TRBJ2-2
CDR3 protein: CASKMAGENTGELFF

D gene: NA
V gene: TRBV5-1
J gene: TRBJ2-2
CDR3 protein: CASSLDSTGELFF

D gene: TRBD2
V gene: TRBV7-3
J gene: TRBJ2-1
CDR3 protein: CASSLGPGGEQFF

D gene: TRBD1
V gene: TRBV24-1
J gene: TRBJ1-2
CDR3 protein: CATSDPGTDYGYTF

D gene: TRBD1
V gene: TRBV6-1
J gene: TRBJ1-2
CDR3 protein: CASSTDIQGIEGYTF

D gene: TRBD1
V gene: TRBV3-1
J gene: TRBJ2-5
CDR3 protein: CASSPGQGLTQYF

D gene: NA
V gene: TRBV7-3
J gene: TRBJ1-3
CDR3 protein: CASSAMSGSDGNTIYF

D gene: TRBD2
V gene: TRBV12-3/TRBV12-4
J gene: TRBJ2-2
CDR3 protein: CASSLHSGGAIGELFF

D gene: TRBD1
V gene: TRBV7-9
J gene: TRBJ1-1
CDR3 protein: CASSLGGGVGTEAFF

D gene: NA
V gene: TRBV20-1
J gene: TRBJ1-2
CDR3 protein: CSARTGGDYGYTF

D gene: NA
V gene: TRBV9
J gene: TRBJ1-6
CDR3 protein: CASSVGGSSYNSPLHF

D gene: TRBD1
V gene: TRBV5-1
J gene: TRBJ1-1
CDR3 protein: CASSPSSGGTEAFF

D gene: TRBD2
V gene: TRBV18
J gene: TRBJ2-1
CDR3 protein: CASSPPLAGAYNEQFF

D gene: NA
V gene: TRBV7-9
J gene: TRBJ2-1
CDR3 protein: CASSFAGRFGDEQFF

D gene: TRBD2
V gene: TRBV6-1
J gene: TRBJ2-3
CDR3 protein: CASSGSGGTDTQYF

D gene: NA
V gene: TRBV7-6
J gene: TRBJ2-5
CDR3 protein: CASSLVQGEETQYF

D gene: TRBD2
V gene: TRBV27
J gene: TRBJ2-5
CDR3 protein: CASRRLAGGLYQETQYF

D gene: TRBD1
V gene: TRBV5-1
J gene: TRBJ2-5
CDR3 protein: CASSLLFEGGANLGSTQYF